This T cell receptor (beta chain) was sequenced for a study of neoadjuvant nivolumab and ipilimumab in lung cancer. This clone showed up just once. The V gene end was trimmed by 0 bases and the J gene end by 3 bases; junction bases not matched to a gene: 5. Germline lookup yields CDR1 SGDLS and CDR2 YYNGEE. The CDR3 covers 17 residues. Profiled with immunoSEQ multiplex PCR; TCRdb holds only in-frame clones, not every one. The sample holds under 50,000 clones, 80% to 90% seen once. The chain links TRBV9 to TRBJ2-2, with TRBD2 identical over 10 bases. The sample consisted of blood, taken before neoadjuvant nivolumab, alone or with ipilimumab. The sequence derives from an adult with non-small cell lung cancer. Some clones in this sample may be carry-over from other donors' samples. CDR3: CASSVGSSGRHTGELFF. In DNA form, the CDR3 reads TGTGCCAGCAGCGTAGGGAGTAGCGGGAGGCACACCGGGGAGCTGTTTTTT.